One and the same sample provided the 20 T cell receptor beta chains below, sequenced in a study of blood T cell repertoires in COVID-19. Profiled with immunoSEQ multiplex PCR; TCRdb holds only in-frame clones, not every one. The data show approximately 460,000 clones, with 89% seen just once and 0.8% to 0.9% held by the top ten. The sequencing input was peripheral blood. The receptor source for this set is a man younger than 35 with COVID-19, enrolled during active disease.

CDR3 region: CASSTLHRGIYEQYF. DNA of the CDR3: TGCGCCAGCAGCACCCTTCACAGGGGGATATACGAGCAGTACTTC. The chain joins TRBV4-1 to TRBJ2-7; 8 bases line up with TRBD1. Germline CDR1 is MGHRA and CDR2 is YSYEKL. The CDR3 extends over 15 amino acids. With V trimmed by 5 bases and J by 4 bases, 10 bases remained unmatched.

The chain couples TRBV6-5 to TRBJ1-2, with TRBD1 identical over 7 bases. CDR1 is MNHEY, CDR2 SVGAGI, per germline. V was clipped by 6 bases and J by 4 bases; unmatched bases: 11. CDR3 length: 15 amino acids. CDR3 nucleotide sequence: TGTGCCAGCAGGGGGGACAGAAGGGGAGTCTATGGCTACACCTTC. Its translation: CASRGDRRGVYGYTF.

V is TRBV3-1 (or the pseudogene TRBV3-2) and J is TRBJ2-1; 10 bases are a match to TRBD1. Losses at the gene ends were 6 bases for V and 5 bases for J; bases not matched to a gene: 7. The CDR3 covers 15 residues. The germline CDR1 and CDR2 sequences are LGHDT and YNNKEL (reference sequence). The CDR3 loop is CASRQAGQGNNEQFF. For the CDR3, the DNA is TGTGCCAGCAGGCAGGCGGGACAGGGGAACAATGAGCAGTTCTTC.

This sequence joins TRBV5-5 and TRBJ1-1; D is unclear. CDR3 size: 15 residues. Germline CDR1 and CDR2: SGHKS and YYEKEE (reference sequence). V was clipped by 6 bases and J by 3 bases, with 18 bases between them. The CDR3 DNA reads as TGTGCCAGCACCATAATAGGAGGGCTGGACACTGAAGCTTTCTTT. Protein: CASTIIGGLDTEAFF.

The chain couples TRBV6-5 to TRBJ1-6; 7 bases agree with TRBD1. Per the germline V gene, CDR1 is MNHEY and CDR2 is SVGAGI. Trimming at V came to 6 bases and at J to 6 bases, leaving 2 bases not matched to a gene. This CDR3 has 13 amino acids. The DNA of the CDR3 is TGTGCCAGCAGGGACAGGCGTAATTCACCCCTCCACTTT. Translation gives CASRDRRNSPLHF.

The V call is TRBV5-4, the J call TRBJ2-5, with 8 bases aligning to TRBD2. The CDR3 is 18 amino acids. V gave up 0 bases and J gave up 5 bases; unmatched junction bases: 15. Germline V gives CDR1 SGHNT, CDR2 YYREEE (reference sequence). The CDR3 DNA reads as TGTGCCAGCAGCTTGGGATCGTATGCGGGAGGAGGACCCGAGACCCAGTACTTC. Protein: CASSLGSYAGGGPETQYF.

The chain couples TRBV27 to TRBJ2-3, with 15 bases identical to TRBD2. Germline CDR1 reads MNHEY; CDR2 reads SMNVEV (reference sequence). V lost 4 bases and J lost 4; bases outside the gene matches: 6. This CDR3 is built from 17 residues. The CDR3 loop reads CASSSRTSGRASDTQYF. In DNA, the CDR3 is TGTGCCAGCAGTTCAAGGACTAGCGGGAGGGCCTCAGATACGCAGTATTTT.

J is TRBJ2-1 and V is TRBV4-2; 9 nucleotides align to TRBD2. The CDR3 totals 16 residues. The germline CDR1 and CDR2 sequences are LGHNA and YNFKEQ. V was clipped by 1 base and J by 7 bases; unmatched bases: 8. This CDR3 is CASSQVGRGGWNEQFF. CDR3 coding DNA: TGTGCCAGCAGCCAAGTGGGGCGGGGGGGCTGGAATGAGCAGTTCTTC.

The chain combines TRBV4-1 with TRBJ2-7; no clear D gene. From germline, CDR1 is MGHRA and CDR2 YSYEKL. The CDR3 is 13 amino acids. Trimming shortened V by 0 bases and J by 6 bases, and 9 bases separated the two germline ends. The CDR3 bases are TGCGCCAGCAGCCAAGAAGTAAACAGCGAGCAGTACTTC. Translation gives CASSQEVNSEQYF.

This clone showed up just once. The CDR3 loop reads CASSLWTSGSYEQYF. CDR3 in DNA: TGTGCCAGCAGCTTATGGACTAGCGGGAGCTACGAGCAGTACTTC. The gene calls are TRBV7-9 and TRBJ2-7; 13 positions agree with TRBD2. Germline V gene data show CDR1 as SEHNR and CDR2 as FQNEAQ (reference sequence). This CDR3 has 15 amino acids. Unmatched junction bases numbered 1, after V lost 2 bases and J lost 3 bases.

The V and J genes are TRBV3-1 (or the pseudogene TRBV3-2) and TRBJ2-5, with 12 bases aligning to TRBD2. The CDR3 runs to 15 residues. Germline CDR1 and CDR2: LGHDT and YNNKEL (reference sequence). Unmatched junction bases numbered 1, after V lost 3 bases and J lost 2 bases. CDR3 DNA sequence: TGTGCCAGCAGCCACGGACTAGCGGGGCAAGAGACCCAGTACTTC. Translating gives CASSHGLAGQETQYF.

V usage is TRBV19 and J usage is TRBJ2-7; 10 bases line up with TRBD2. From germline, CDR1 is LNHDA and CDR2 SQIVND (reference sequence). The CDR3 spans 15 residues. J was trimmed by 1 base and V by 6 bases; bases with no gene match: 6. As DNA, the CDR3 is TGTGCCAGTAGAGAGGCTAGCGGGGGTTCCTACGAGCAGTACTTC. It is translated as CASREASGGSYEQYF. Combining the CDR3 with reference TRBV19 and TRBJ2-7 gives the whole variable domain DGGITQSPKYLFRKEGQNVTLSCEQNLNHDAMYWYRQDPGQGLRLIYYSQIVNDFQKGDIAEGYSVSREKKESFPLTVTSAQKNPTAFYLCASREASGGSYEQYFGPGTRLTVT.

This clone was seen a few times. The V and J genes are TRBV11-2 and TRBJ2-2; possible D gene TRBD1, 6 bases. The germline V and J ends were trimmed by 8 bases and 3 bases, with 13 bases remaining between them. There are 14 residues in the CDR3. Germline V gene data show CDR1 as SGHAT and CDR2 as FQNNGV. CDR3 nucleotide sequence: TGTGCCAGCCGAGAGGGGGTTTACACCGGGGAGCTGTTTTTT. Encoded protein: CASREGVYTGELFF.

The chain joins TRBV7-6 to TRBJ2-2, with D tentatively TRBD2 (5 bases). The CDR3 is 16 amino acids. The germline gives CDR1 SGHVS, CDR2 FNYEAQ. Trimming stripped 3 bases from V and 2 bases from J, with 13 bases between. The CDR3: CASSLGVIRNTGELFF. DNA for the CDR3: TGTGCCAGCAGCTTGGGAGTTATACGAAACACCGGGGAGCTGTTTTTT.

The chain uses TRBV18 and TRBJ2-3; 8 positions match TRBD2. From germline, CDR1 is KGHSH and CDR2 LQKENI. Trimming took 3 bases from V and 0 from J; bases not matched to a gene: 5. The CDR3 spans 16 residues. CDR3 protein: CASSPKLAASTDTQYF. CDR3 coding DNA: TGTGCCAGCTCACCTAAACTAGCGGCTAGCACAGATACGCAGTATTTT.

J is TRBJ2-3 and V is TRBV14, with TRBD1 matching 8 bases. Unmatched junction bases numbered 4, after V lost 0 bases and J lost 2 bases. In germline, CDR1 is SGHDN, CDR2 FVKESK. The CDR3 has 16 residues. The CDR3 coding sequence is TGTGCCAGCAGCCAAGATGAGGGACAGGTCACAGATACGCAGTATTTT. This gives the protein CASSQDEGQVTDTQYF. Full variable domain (missing parts from reference TRBV14 and TRBJ2-3): EAGVTQFPSHSVIEKGQTVTLRCDPISGHDNLYWYRRVMGKEIKFLLHFVKESKQDESGMPNNRFLAERTGGTYSTLKVQPAELEDSGVYFCASSQDEGQVTDTQYFGPGTRLTVL.

The rearrangement joins TRBV7-9 to TRBJ1-3; 10 nucleotides align to TRBD1. CDR1 is SEHNR, CDR2 FQNEAQ, per germline (reference sequence). Trimming at V came to 5 bases and at J to 2 bases, leaving 15 bases not matched to a gene. The CDR3 extends over 19 amino acids. The CDR3 nucleotides read TGTGCCAGCAGCCTGTTGGGACAGGGGCCCCCGGGGCCTGGAAACACCATATATTTT. Its protein product is CASSLLGQGPPGPGNTIYF.

The CDR3 DNA reads as TGCGCCAGCAGCTTGGCAAGTCGGCCAGGGGATACCTACAATGAGCAGTTCTTC. Its protein product is CASSLASRPGDTYNEQFF. The chain combines TRBV5-1 with TRBJ2-1, with D perhaps TRBD1 (6 bases). Germline CDR1 SGHRS, CDR2 YFSETQ. V was clipped by 0 bases and J by 2 bases, with 18 bases between them. The CDR3 loop spans 18 amino acids.

V usage is TRBV19 and J usage is TRBJ2-7; 7 positions agree with TRBD1. The CDR3 length is 15 residues. Germline V gives CDR1 LNHDA, CDR2 SQIVND (reference sequence). Trimming removed 4 bases from V and 1 base from J; junction bases left unmatched: 7. In DNA, the CDR3 is TGTGCCAGTAGTAGAGCCGGGACAGCTTCCTACGAGCAGTACTTC. This sequence encodes CASSRAGTASYEQYF.

The V and J genes are TRBV4-1 and TRBJ1-2; D might be TRBD1 (5 bases). The germline V gene encodes CDR1 MGHRA and CDR2 YSYEKL. There are 12 residues in the CDR3. V was shortened by 1 base and J by 6 bases, with 6 bases between the two germline ends. The DNA of the CDR3 is TGCGCCAGCAGCCAAGGACAGCATGGCTACACCTTC. Translating gives CASSQGQHGYTF.